This entry concerns a single T cell receptor beta chain. This clonotype showed up many times. Its antigen is still unknown. No base quality values were provided; no much bigger clone lies one nucleotide off. The size of this beta chain means little, since it is a stray read in a library made for alpha chains. Via the germline V gene, CDR1 is SGHVS and CDR2 FNYEAQ. V and J are trimmed by 0 bases and 5 bases, and the gene matches miss 9 bases of the junction. The CDR3 spans 16 residues, from the cysteine through the phenylalanine. Only the CDR3 portion is preserved as DNA: 48 bases, with reading frame beginning at the first base. Per the publication, the time point label means: sample taken at primary tumor resection. The donors were some 76 patients from the lung TRACERx cohort who had early-stage, untreated non-small cell lung cancer. Whole RNA extracted from tumor and nontumor lung tissue, or from cryopreserved PBMC samples, was used for TCR sequencing without cell sorting. Only patients with enough RNA available from two or more tumor regions were chosen for TCR sequencing. Before selection, tumor and adjacent nontumor lung specimens were reviewed by a lung pathologist.

These data belong to a study of spatial heterogeneity in lung cancer (dated by TCRdb to about 2019). Study-level background: More beta-chain than alpha-chain transcripts were consistently detected, likely reflecting higher beta-chain transcript abundance. In tumor regions, TCR transcript counts showed a strong correlation with a T cell transcriptional module score from matched bulk RNA-seq. The study quantitatively compared TCR alpha and beta repertoires across multiple tumor regions, matched nontumor lung and blood in non-small cell lung cancer. At surgery, both alpha and beta chains were TCR-sequenced in 220 tumor regions, approximately 64 matched nontumor lung samples and just over 55 PBMC samples. In the raw uncorrected reads, each unique combination of TCR and UMI appeared on average more than ten times. Nonsynonymous mutation counts, determined by whole-exome sequencing of tumor tissue, were related to TCR repertoire features.

Library preparation used 5' RACE. The data were produced on a NextSeq 500. The TCR library protocol attached a unique molecular identifier to each TCR cDNA molecule to allow correction of PCR and sequencing errors. For the original study's pipeline: TCR identification, UMI-based error correction and CDR3 extraction were all carried out with Decombinator tools. Expanded TCRs were defined as those above a frequency of 2 per 1,000, corresponding to the top 1% of the tumor frequency distribution. Expanded tumor TCRs were classed as regional if statistically deemed absent (corrected P<0.05) from at least one tumor region, otherwise ubiquitous. Rényi diversity was computed with the R vegan package after subsampling each repertoire 100 times to 5,000 TCRs. CDR3 similarity networks were built from amino acid triplet string-kernel similarity, with CDR3s being connected when pairwise similarity was above 0.82. In TCRdb, the public reads were trimmed at Q25 with fastp and aligned with MiXCR, with productive beta chains retained. Rows with one shared CDR3 protein collapse into an entry with the most common genes and DNA. It is TCRdb's table, rather than the study itself, that gives the V and J calls and clone size. In this sample the table shows about 7,800 distinct CDR3 sequences, under 8.5% of which occur a single time. About 4% of the sample comes from the top ten.

Paper-wide results and their limitations: Confirming at a functional level the hypothesis that regional TCRs recognize regional mutations was considered to require additional single-cell paired TCR alpha and beta sequencing. Counts of ubiquitous and regional expanded TCRs were found to correlate with counts of ubiquitous and regional nonsynonymous mutations, respectively. TCR-seq coverage of tumor T cells was estimated at only about 7% for alpha chains and approximately 13% for beta chains. The tumor nonsynonymous mutation count correlated with the number of expanded intratumoral alpha and beta TCRs.

This specimen was lung tumor tissue, taken at surgery. This sequence uses TRBV7-6 and TRBJ2-5; TRBD1 lines up with 7 middle nucleotides. This clonotype was sampled from a male donor with early-stage non-small cell lung cancer. The DNA sequence is TGTGCCAGCAGCTTAGCAAGAGCAGGGGGTGCGGAGACCCAGTACTTC. Translation gives CASSLARAGGAETQYF.